This TCR beta chain derives from a study of read filtering for tumor transcriptome and immune sequencing. Study-level background: The cohort had around 18 men and approximately 15 women aged roughly 40 to 90, mean approximately 66 years. DNase treatment preceded whole-transcriptome library preparation. TCR-mapped reads were about 4 to 10.27 million with IR-seq versus about 85 to 1,300 with RNA-seq.

This clonotype was recorded at least ten times. What it recognizes is unknown. The study's findings and limits: Correlation between methods rose after single-read clonotypes were removed.

Molecular barcoded adaptors covering alpha/delta and beta/gamma chains were used on approximately 400 ng RNA. TCRdb processed the reads anew with MiXCR; each CDR3 protein has one entry. The data contain 75,000 to 95,000 distinct CDR3 sequences, about 12% of them singletons. The V gene's germline CDR1 is LGHNA and CDR2 YNFKEQ. Between the trimmed V and J ends, which lost 1 base and 1 base, there was a span of 11 bases. The CDR3 runs to 17 residues. This chain uses TRBV4-2 with TRBJ1-6; no clear D. What was sequenced was a population of CD138-negative cells sorted from bone marrow. The sequence was collected from a donor over 35 with multiple myeloma. The CDR3 DNA reads TGTGCCAGCAGCCAAGGGGTTACCGGGTCCTATAATTCACCCCTCCACTTT. This encodes CASSQGVTGSYNSPLHF.